This TCR beta chain stems from a study of human T cells and chemical hapten exposure. Findings and caveats of the study: DPC sensitization produced no change in TCRs with frequency above 1 in 1000.

A remark on this clonotype: Antigen specificity is unknown.

Trimming took 5 bases from V and 16 from J; bases not matched to a gene: 17. The V gene's germline CDR1 is SGHVS and CDR2 FNYEAQ. The CDR3 runs 14 residues. TCRdb recomputed calls from the RACE reads with MiXCR, one row per CDR3 protein. Found here are tens of thousands of distinct CDR3 sequences, 12% to 15% of them singletons; the top ten hold around 4.2%. As for time point: pre-sensitization, week 0. As for treatment: therapeutic diphenylcyclopropenone sensitization with weekly scalp DPC. The J gene is TRBJ2-1, the V gene TRBV7-6, with 7 bases lining up with TRBD2. The sequencing used whole blood, collected in connection with sensitization to the hapten diphenylcyclopropenone (DPC). This clonotype was obtained from a woman aged 50 to 65 with alopecia areata. Some clones in this sample may be carry-over from other donors' samples. CDR3 DNA: TGTGCCAGCAGCCCTAGAGGACTAGAGGGAATACACTTCTTC. This gives the protein CASSPRGLEGIHFF.